A single sample gave rise to the 17 T cell receptor beta chains below, sequenced in a study of blood T cell repertoires in COVID-19. Using immunoSEQ multiplex PCR, the repertoire was profiled, and TCRdb retains in-frame clones only, with some absent. Among 77,000 or so clones listed, around two thirds were seen once. Sample: peripheral blood. The origin of the receptors is a human donor with acute or convalescent COVID-19. The donor label of this sample is uncertain.

This chain links TRBV7-9 with TRBJ2-7; D may be TRBD1 (5 bases). Trimming took 3 bases from V and 0 from J, leaving 9 bases between them. The CDR3 covers 14 residues. Germline CDR1 SEHNR, CDR2 FQNEAQ (reference sequence). CDR3 residues: CASSLGTGSYEQYF. DNA of the CDR3: TGTGCCAGCAGCTTGGGAACAGGCTCCTACGAGCAGTACTTC.

This clone appeared a few times. The chain couples TRBV28 to TRBJ2-7; the D gene is possibly TRBD1 (5 bases). Germline V CDR1 and CDR2: MDHEN, SYDVKM. V was cut by 10 bases and J by 4 bases, with 14 bases left in between. The CDR3 runs 12 residues. The CDR3 DNA reads TGTGCCACCTCGACAGACTTTTACGAGCAGTACTTC. Translated: CATSTDFYEQYF.

The genes are TRBV6-4 and TRBJ1-2; 8 nucleotides line up with TRBD1. The germline gives CDR1 MRHNA, CDR2 SNTAGT. After removal of 5 bases from V and 4 bases from J, the junction contained 3 bases not matched to a gene. The CDR3 totals 13 residues. The CDR3 DNA reads TGTGCCAGCAGTCCGACAGGGGTCTATGGCTACACCTTC. It codes for CASSPTGVYGYTF.

This rearrangement joins TRBV15 to TRBJ2-1; 11 nucleotides agree with TRBD2. Germline lookup yields CDR1 LNHNV and CDR2 YYDKDF (reference sequence). V lost 4 bases, J lost 6 bases, and 11 bases stayed unmatched. The CDR3 spans 17 residues. DNA for the CDR3: TGTGCCACCAGCATAGTTGTAGCGGGGGGGCTAGGCAATGAGCAGTTCTTC. It translates to CATSIVVAGGLGNEQFF.

The chain has TRBV5-1 and TRBJ1-3; 8 nucleotides align to TRBD1. The trim removed 3 bases at V and 0 bases at J, leaving 11 bases unmatched. Germline CDR1 is SGHRS and CDR2 is YFSETQ. The CDR3 runs 18 residues. This CDR3 is CASSSQGQASLSGNTIYF. The CDR3 nucleotides are TGCGCCAGCAGCTCGCAGGGACAGGCAAGCCTCTCTGGAAACACCATATATTTT.

This clone was seen more than once but under ten times. V and J are TRBV5-1 and TRBJ1-1, with 7 bases matching TRBD1. Unmatched junction bases numbered 6, after V lost 0 bases and J lost 1 base. Germline CDR1 reads SGHRS; CDR2 reads YFSETQ. CDR3 length equals 16 residues. CDR3 sequence reads: CASSLVGGEGNTEAFF. The CDR3 nucleotides read TGCGCCAGCAGCTTGGTAGGGGGCGAAGGGAACACTGAAGCTTTCTTT.

The rearrangement links TRBV3-1 (or the pseudogene TRBV3-2) to TRBJ1-5; 7 bases are shared with TRBD1. The CDR3 runs 13 residues. Germline CDR1 and CDR2: LGHDT and YNNKEL (reference sequence). With V trimmed by 5 bases and J by 5 bases, 3 bases remained unmatched. The CDR3 nucleotides read TGTGCCAGCAGCTCCAGGGGGGATCAGCCCCAGCATTTT. Protein sequence: CASSSRGDQPQHF.

About this clone itself: This CDR3 is also generated by other DNA sequences in the sample. The chain has TRBV11-2 and TRBJ1-1, with TRBD1 matching 7 bases. V was clipped by 6 bases and J by 1 base; unmatched bases: 8. CDR1 is SGHAT, CDR2 FQNNGV, per germline. This CDR3 has 15 residues. The CDR3 coding sequence is TGTGCCAGCAGTCCAACAGGGGCGAGGAACACTGAAGCTTTCTTT. Its protein is CASSPTGARNTEAFF.

This chain connects TRBV4-3 to TRBJ1-3; D is ambiguous. Germline CDR1 reads LGHNA; CDR2 reads YSLEER. This CDR3 comprises 18 residues. Trimming left V 0 bases short and J 11 bases short, with 26 bases between. CDR3 amino acids: CASSQDALLGARQGAIYF. In DNA, the CDR3 is TGCGCCAGCAGCCAAGATGCTCTGCTGGGCGCAAGGCAAGGCGCCATATATTTT.

DNA for the CDR3: TGTGCCAGTAGTCCAGGACTAGCGGGGGGTTATAATGAGCAGTTCTTC. Protein: CASSPGLAGGYNEQFF. The gene calls are TRBV19 and TRBJ2-1; TRBD2 aligns across 14 bases. CDR1 is LNHDA and CDR2 is SQIVND in the germline V gene (reference sequence). The V gene end was trimmed by 5 bases and the J gene end by 7 bases; junction bases not matched to a gene: 7. The CDR3 consists of 16 residues.

This rearrangement joins TRBV24-1 to TRBJ2-1; TRBD2 agrees at 7 bases. Germline V CDR1 and CDR2: KGHDR, SFDVKD. The CDR3 is 18 residues long. The V segment lost 3 bases and the J segment 3 bases; nucleotides outside the gene matches: 13. The CDR3 DNA reads TGTGCCACCAGTGATCTTCCGGGAGCGGGGAACCGCTACAATGAGCAGTTCTTC. Encoded protein: CATSDLPGAGNRYNEQFF.

The chain employs TRBV5-6 and TRBJ2-2; TRBD1 matches at 7 bases. The CDR3 runs 16 residues. Germline V gives CDR1 SGHDT, CDR2 YYEEEE. The V gene end was trimmed by 3 bases and the J gene end by 6 bases; junction bases not matched to a gene: 11. In DNA, the CDR3 is TGTGCCAGCAGCTCTTACAGGGGCGAGTGGGCCGGGGAGCTGTTTTTT. It specifies CASSSYRGEWAGELFF.

This clone was picked up a small number of times. The V gene is TRBV6-5, the J gene TRBJ1-1, with 10 bases matching TRBD1. Trimming cost V 4 bases and J 8 bases; bases outside gene matches: 4. Germline lookup yields CDR1 MNHEY and CDR2 SVGAGI. The CDR3 has 13 residues. The CDR3 nucleotides read TGTGCCAGCAGTTCTCTGACAGGGGGCGAAGCTTTCTTT. Its translation: CASSSLTGGEAFF.

The chain employs TRBV11-3 and TRBJ2-5, with D possibly being TRBD2 (8 bases). This CDR3 is 18 amino acids long. Germline values: CDR1 SGHNT, CDR2 YENEEA. Deletions cut 5 bases from V and 5 bases from J, with 27 bases between. CDR3 sequence: CASSRTGAGGTVWETQYF. CDR3 DNA: TGTGCCAGCAGCCGCACAGGGGCGGGGGGAACGGTGTGGGAGACCCAGTACTTC. Filled out from reference TRBV11-3 and TRBJ2-5, the complete variable domain reads EAGVVQSPRYKIIEKKQPVAFWCNPISGHNTLYWYLQNLGQGPELLIRYENEEAVDDSQLPKDRFSAERLKGVDSTLKIQPAELGDSAVYLCASSRTGAGGTVWETQYFGPGTRLLVL.

The genes are TRBV18 and TRBJ2-1, with TRBD1 matching 8 bases. The germline CDR1 and CDR2 sequences are KGHSH and LQKENI. Trimming at V came to 1 base and at J to 13 bases, leaving 15 bases not matched to a gene. This CDR3 spans 16 amino acids. CDR3 DNA: TGTGCCAGCTCACCACTCGTTACAGGGGGTAAACAAGGCCAGTTCTTC. Its translation is CASSPLVTGGKQGQFF.

V gene TRBV28 combines with J gene TRBJ1-1, with no clear D. V lost 0 bases, J lost 5 bases, and 13 bases lay in between. The CDR3 contains 15 residues. CDR1 is MDHEN and CDR2 is SYDVKM in the germline V gene. In DNA, the CDR3 is TGTGCCAGCAGTTTATGGAGGGTAATGCGGACTGAAGCTTTCTTT. Protein sequence: CASSLWRVMRTEAFF.

The gene calls are TRBV3-1 (or the pseudogene TRBV3-2) and TRBJ2-3; D is perhaps TRBD2 (5 bases). The V gene lost 3 bases and the J gene lost 1 base, with 20 bases spanning the gap. CDR3 length: 18 residues. Germline CDR1 LGHDT, CDR2 YNNKEL (reference sequence). The CDR3 bases are TGTGCCAGCAGCCAGCTGCGGCCCCGATCGCGGGGCACAGATACGCAGTATTTT. It encodes CASSQLRPRSRGTDTQYF.